The 27 T cell receptor beta chains in this list originate from one sample, sequenced in a study of CD8 T cells in ankylosing spondylitis. Study-wide findings and caveats: Blood of patients with ankylosing spondylitis appeared to be characterized by a TCR beta motif of seven or eight highly homologous variants.

Antigens for these TCRs are unknown. TCRdb re-analysed the 5' RACE reads in MiXCR, keeping a single row per CDR3 protein. The sample has about 540,000 distinct CDR3 sequences, roughly 13% seen once; the top ten hold 6.8%. Sequenced material: blood, either unsorted or a sorted T cell fraction (not recorded which). These receptors were taken from a male donor with ankylosing spondylitis.

This clonotype was seen only a few times. The chain carries TRBV5-5 and TRBJ1-5, with TRBD1 as a possible D gene (6 bases). The V end lost 4 bases, the J end lost 3 bases, and 20 bases lay between the germline ends. Germline-derived CDR1 and CDR2 are SGHKS and YYEKEE (reference sequence). This CDR3 has 17 amino acids. In nucleotides, the CDR3 is TGTGCCAGCAGCCGGAACAGGGTGGGTTCCCTCAATCAGCCCCAGCATTTT. Translation: CASSRNRVGSLNQPQHF. Filled out from reference TRBV5-5 and TRBJ1-5, the complete variable domain reads DAGVTQSPTHLIKTRGQQVTLRCSPISGHKSVSWYQQVLGQGPQFIFQYYEKEERGRGNFPDRFSARQFPNYSSELNVNALLLGDSALYLCASSRNRVGSLNQPQHFGDGTRLSIL.

This clonotype was recorded many times. The chain carries TRBV12-3 or TRBV12-4 and TRBJ2-3; D unresolved. With 7 bases removed from V and 3 bases from J, the gap between germline ends came to 17 bases. This CDR3 is 15 amino acids long. CDR3 protein: CASTPVGAVTDTQYF. The DNA of the CDR3 is TGTGCCAGCACCCCGGTTGGAGCAGTGACAGATACGCAGTATTTT.

This chain joins TRBV5-1 and TRBJ2-7; TRBD1 agrees at 7 bases. Germline CDR1 SGHRS, CDR2 YFSETQ. This CDR3 is built from 14 residues. Trimming cost V 4 bases and J 12 bases; bases outside gene matches: 16. The CDR3 reads CASSPTWTGQEPYV. In DNA, the CDR3 is TGCGCCAGCAGCCCAACCTGGACAGGCCAAGAACCGTACGTC.

V and J are TRBV29-1 and TRBJ2-3; the D gene is possibly TRBD2 (6 bases). The CDR3 has 16 residues. Trimming took off 0 bases at V and 0 bases at J, with 13 bases between the two ends. The V gene's germline CDR1 is SQVTM and CDR2 ANQGSEA. The DNA of the CDR3 is TGCAGCGTTGAAGATACTAGCCGTACCAGCACAGATACGCAGTATTTT. Amino acids: CSVEDTSRTSTDTQYF.

This clonotype showed up many times. The CDR3 sequence: CASSQTTGDNQPQHF. In DNA form, the CDR3 reads TGTGCCAGCAGCCAAACGACAGGGGACAATCAGCCCCAGCATTTT. The chain combines TRBV3-1 with TRBJ1-5; 8 positions agree with TRBD1. This CDR3 region has 15 residues. Looked up from germline, CDR1 is LGHDT and CDR2 is YNNKEL (reference sequence). The J segment lost 3 bases and the V segment lost 2 bases, leaving 3 bases of the junction unmatched.

The chain combines TRBV20-1 with TRBJ1-1; a possible D gene is TRBD1 (6 bases). Germline CDR1 and CDR2: DFQATT and SNEGSKA (reference sequence). The CDR3 has 14 residues. V was clipped by 3 bases and J by 11 bases, with 22 bases between them. CDR3 in amino acids: CSASRGQTPPAAFF. For the CDR3, the DNA is TGCAGTGCTAGCCGGGGGCAGACCCCTCCGGCGGCTTTCTTT.

This clonotype turned up a few times. The chain uses TRBV20-1 and TRBJ2-1; the D gene is possibly TRBD2 (5 bases). The germline V and J ends were trimmed by 2 bases and 5 bases, with 19 bases remaining between them. The CDR3 extends over 16 amino acids. Germline V CDR1 and CDR2: DFQATT, SNEGSKA (reference sequence). The CDR3 reads CSARPPGKRNHNEQFF. Here the CDR3 DNA reads TGCAGTGCTAGACCCCCTGGGAAGCGGAACCACAATGAGCAGTTCTTC.

The chain links TRBV7-2 to TRBJ2-5; 8 nucleotides match TRBD1. Germline loops: CDR1 SGHTA, CDR2 FQGNSA. Unmatched junction bases numbered 6, after V lost 7 bases and J lost 5 bases. The CDR3 covers 13 residues. CDR3 bases: TGTGCCAGCATCTCAGGGGGCAGGGAGACCCAGTACTTC. Translating it yields CASISGGRETQYF.

This chain joins TRBV5-1 and TRBJ2-5, with D maybe TRBD1 (6 bases). Looked up from germline, CDR1 is SGHRS and CDR2 is YFSETQ. V dropped 0 bases and J dropped 3 bases, with 12 bases sitting between them. The CDR3 loop spans 15 amino acids. CDR3 coding DNA: TGCGCCAGCAGCTTGGGACAGGCCCAGAAAGAGACCCAGTACTTC. Amino acids: CASSLGQAQKETQYF.

This clonotype has just one count. V is TRBV20-1 and J is TRBJ1-5; D not resolved. Germline CDR1 is DFQATT and CDR2 is SNEGSKA (reference sequence). The CDR3 sequence is 13 residues long. Trimming shortened V by 4 bases and J by 4 bases, and 11 bases separated the two germline ends. This CDR3 reads CSATGFINQPQHF. DNA of the CDR3: TGCAGTGCTACGGGATTTATTAATCAGCCCCAGCATTTT.

This clonotype was seen only a few times. This rearrangement joins TRBV5-1 to TRBJ2-1, with 9 bases fitting TRBD2. V shed 4 bases, J shed 0 bases, and the junction held 14 bases outside the gene matches. The CDR3 consists of 19 residues. Germline assignment: CDR1 SGHRS and CDR2 YFSETQ. In nucleotides, the CDR3 is TGCGCCAGCAGCAAGGGGACTAGCCCCACCCTGAGCTCCTACAATGAGCAGTTCTTC. Its protein product is CASSKGTSPTLSSYNEQFF.

The chain is built from TRBV27 and TRBJ1-1; D unresolved. Deletions cut 7 bases from V and 1 base from J, with 10 bases between. CDR1 and CDR2 (germline): MNHEY, SMNVEV (reference sequence). The CDR3 loop spans 13 amino acids. CDR3 in amino acids: CASIRTGNTEAFF. In DNA form, the CDR3 reads TGTGCCAGCATTAGGACGGGGAACACTGAAGCTTTCTTT.

This clonotype was found a few times. The V call is TRBV3-1, the J call TRBJ2-2, with 9 bases lining up with TRBD2. The CDR3 extends over 20 amino acids. Germline V CDR1 and CDR2: LGHDT, YNNKEL (reference sequence). V trimming: 0 bases; J trimming: 5 bases; junction bases outside the gene matches: 16. The CDR3 loop reads CASSQDVLAGISQYTGELFF. In DNA, the CDR3 is TGTGCCAGCAGCCAAGATGTTCTAGCGGGAATATCTCAGTATACCGGGGAGCTGTTTTTT.

This clonotype came up a few times. This chain links TRBV4-2 with TRBJ1-2; D possibly corresponds to TRBD1 (6 bases). Germline V lookup: CDR1 LGHNA, CDR2 YNFKEQ. V was cut by 0 bases and J by 4 bases, with 15 bases left in between. This CDR3 is built from 16 residues. The DNA of the CDR3 is TGTGCCAGCAGCCAAGATCCCCAGGGGCTTAGCTATGGCTACACCTTC. Its translation: CASSQDPQGLSYGYTF.

This clonotype turned up a few times. This chain links TRBV29-1 with TRBJ2-1, with TRBD2 identical over 7 bases. The junction had 1 base not matched to a gene; V was cut back by 1 base and J by 1 base. The CDR3 length is 14 residues. Germline V gives CDR1 SQVTM, CDR2 ANQGSEA. Written as DNA, the CDR3 is TGCAGCGTTGAAGGGCGGGAGTCCTACAATGAGCAGTTCTTC. Residues: CSVEGRESYNEQFF.

This sequence joins TRBV6-5 and TRBJ2-1; 9 bases match TRBD1. This CDR3 is 16 amino acids long. Germline-derived CDR1 and CDR2 are MNHEY and SVGAGI. V shed 0 bases and J 2 bases; nucleotides not matched to a gene: 2. The CDR3 protein is CASSYSNRGPYNEQFF. In DNA form, the CDR3 reads TGTGCCAGCAGTTACTCGAACAGGGGGCCCTACAATGAGCAGTTCTTC.

V gene TRBV4-2 combines with J gene TRBJ2-2; D perhaps matches TRBD2 (6 bases). The V end lost 1 base, the J end lost 3 bases, and 12 bases lay between the germline ends. Germline V lookup: CDR1 LGHNA, CDR2 YNFKEQ. The CDR3 totals 16 residues. The CDR3 loop reads CASSQAGLFDTGELFF. Written as DNA, the CDR3 is TGTGCCAGCAGCCAAGCGGGACTTTTCGACACCGGGGAGCTGTTTTTT.

The sample holds many counts of this clonotype. The CDR3 here is CASSWGLAGQETQYF. The CDR3 coding sequence is TGCGCCAGCAGCTGGGGACTAGCGGGACAAGAGACCCAGTACTTC. J is TRBJ2-5 and V is TRBV5-1; 13 bases map to TRBD2. Unmatched junction bases numbered 1, after V lost 3 bases and J lost 2 bases. This CDR3 comprises 15 residues. CDR1 SGHRS and CDR2 YFSETQ come from the germline V gene.

The sample holds many counts of this clonotype. The chain joins TRBV5-1 to TRBJ1-6; no clear D gene. The V end lost 4 bases, the J end lost 5 bases, and 13 bases lay between the germline ends. Germline V gene lookup returns CDR1 SGHRS and CDR2 YFSETQ. CDR3 length: 15 amino acids. The CDR3 DNA is TGCGCCAGCAGCCACGACCCGGCTAATAATTCACCCCTCCACTTT. Its protein is CASSHDPANNSPLHF.

The chain combines TRBV20-1 with TRBJ1-5; D remains unclear. Trimming cost V 3 bases and J 9 bases, with 15 bases left between them. CDR3 length: 13 amino acids. Germline loops: CDR1 DFQATT, CDR2 SNEGSKA (reference sequence). CDR3 nucleotides: TGCAGTGCTAGCTCGGGGAGAGATCGGCCCCAGCATTTT. Its protein is CSASSGRDRPQHF.

This chain links TRBV10-3 with TRBJ1-2; D not resolved. This CDR3 is 16 amino acids long. Per germline, CDR1 ENHRY and CDR2 SYGVKD. V lost 0 bases and J 8 bases, leaving 19 bases between the germline ends. DNA for the CDR3: TGTGCCATCAGTGAGTCGATAGCGGACCTGTATGGCGGCTACACCTTC. Translating it yields CAISESIADLYGGYTF.

This clonotype was found many times. As DNA, the CDR3 is TGCGCCAGCAGCTTGGAGGCGGGAACAGATACGCAGTATTTT. Amino acid sequence: CASSLEAGTDTQYF. This chain joins TRBV5-1 and TRBJ2-3; D might be TRBD2 (6 bases). V dropped 0 bases and J dropped 3 bases, with 8 bases sitting between them. The CDR3 sequence is 14 residues long. Germline values: CDR1 SGHRS, CDR2 YFSETQ.

This clonotype was counted ten times or more. The chain is built from TRBV29-1 and TRBJ2-1; the match to TRBD2 covers 9 bases. From germline, CDR1 is SQVTM and CDR2 ANQGSEA. The CDR3 totals 13 residues. J lost 3 bases, V lost 4 bases, and 1 base had no gene match. This chain's CDR3 is CSVGLADYNEQFF. CDR3 bases: TGCAGCGTTGGACTAGCGGACTACAATGAGCAGTTCTTC.

V gene TRBV7-2 combines with J gene TRBJ2-5; 10 bases agree with TRBD2. The germline V gene encodes CDR1 SGHTA and CDR2 FQGNSA. The CDR3 loop spans 15 amino acids. Germline trimming cut 8 bases from V and 5 bases from J; bases unmatched to any gene: 11. The CDR3 sequence: CASSRASGSHETQYF. CDR3 sequence (DNA): TGTGCCAGCTCCCGGGCTAGCGGGAGCCATGAGACCCAGTACTTC.

This chain uses TRBV28 with TRBJ2-7; D not certain. The CDR3 is 11 amino acids. Germline V CDR1 and CDR2: MDHEN, SYDVKM. The V end was cut by 10 bases, the J end by 3 bases, with 10 bases between. The CDR3 loop reads CATRQRYEQYV. Here the CDR3 DNA reads TGTGCCACACGGCAGCGCTACGAGCAGTACGTC.

This clonotype was recorded a few times. The V call is TRBV29-1, the J call TRBJ2-1; 9 positions agree with TRBD2. The CDR3 runs to 13 residues. Losses at the gene ends were 4 bases for V and 10 bases for J; bases not matched to a gene: 8. The germline gives CDR1 SQVTM, CDR2 ANQGSEA. The CDR3 DNA reads TGCAGCGTTGTGGCGGGAGGGCCGGGAGAGCAGTTCTTC. Its protein is CSVVAGGPGEQFF.

This clonotype was recorded a few times. CDR3 sequence reads: CATSDSRGWKDNQPQHF. CDR3 nucleotide sequence: TGTGCCACCAGTGATTCTAGGGGGTGGAAGGACAATCAGCCCCAGCATTTT. The gene calls are TRBV24-1 and TRBJ1-5, with a tentative D call TRBD1 (6 bases). The CDR3 runs to 17 residues. Germline loops: CDR1 KGHDR, CDR2 SFDVKD. Trimming stripped 2 bases from V and 3 bases from J, with 16 bases between.